A selection of T cell receptor beta chains follows, all from one sample in a study of T-cell reconstitution after alpha-beta-depleted transplantation in children. TCRdb used MiXCR to reprocess the PCR reads, holding one entry per CDR3 protein. Of around 130,000 distinct CDR3 sequences in the sample, more than 9.5% are singletons; the top ten hold less than 25%. The sample here was PBMCs, mostly from graft donor cells, taken 180 days after TCRalphabeta/CD19-depleted stem cell transplant. The receptors stem from a girl less than two years old who had a stem cell transplant for combined immunodeficiency, so the T cells may come from the graft donor. Both conserved end residues are part of each CDR3. The D gene is left open where the match is weak. Size values are once, few and many counts, or a class for expanded clones, and some rows have none.

TRBJ1-2 | . | 14 | . | TRBV4-3 | TGCGCCAGCAGCCAAGATTTGGGGTTCTATGGCTACACCTTC | CASSQDLGFYGYTF
TRBJ2-5 | . | 15 | . | TRBV15 | TGTGCCACCAGCAGAGATAGGGGGGCTCAAGAGACCCAGTACTTC | CATSRDRGAQETQYF
TRBJ2-3 | few | 15 | TRBD2 | TRBV7-8 | TGTGCCAGCAGCTTAGAAGCGGGATCCACAGATACGCAGTATTTT | CASSLEAGSTDTQYF
TRBJ2-3 | few | 14 | . | TRBV27 | TGTGCCAGCAGTTCGGGACTCAGGACAGATACGCAGTATTTT | CASSSGLRTDTQYF
TRBJ1-5 | . | 18 | . | TRBV20-1 | TGCAGTGCTAGAGAGAGGGAGCCCGGGGGACGGTGGAATCAGCCCCAGCATTTT | CSAREREPGGRWNQPQHF
TRBJ2-7 | few | 12 | . | TRBV7-6 | TGTGCCAGCAGCTTAAGAGGGCGCGAGCAGTACTTC | CASSLRGREQYF
TRBJ2-1 | many | 15 | TRBD1 | TRBV12-3/TRBV12-4 | TGTGCCAGCAGCAGCCGTAGACAGGGGAGTAATGAGCAGTTCTTC | CASSSRRQGSNEQFF
TRBJ2-5 | . | 13 | . | TRBV4-3 | TGCGCCAGCAGCCAAGAAGGAGGAGAGACCCAGTACTTC | CASSQEGGETQYF
TRBJ2-2 | . | 13 | . | TRBV27 | TGTGCCAGCAGTTTAGGTTTTCCCGGGGAGCTGTTTTTT | CASSLGFPGELFF
TRBJ2-3 | few | 15 | . | TRBV5-1 | TGCGCCAGCAGTAGGCGGGTATTAGGAACAGATACGCAGTATTTT | CASSRRVLGTDTQYF
TRBJ2-1 | . | 15 | . | TRBV7-2 | TGTGCCAGCAGCTTAGTGGACGGTTATTACAATGAGCAGTTCTTC | CASSLVDGYYNEQFF
TRBJ1-1 | . | 14 | TRBD1 | TRBV30 | TGTGCCTGGAGTGTGGGCAGGGGGCAACCTGAAGCTTTCTTT | CAWSVGRGQPEAFF
TRBJ2-5 | few | 16 | TRBD2 | TRBV7-6 | TGTGCCAGCAGCCCCTGGAGTAGCGGGTGGGAAGAGACCCAGTACTTC | CASSPWSSGWEETQYF
TRBJ2-1 | few | 16 | TRBD2 | TRBV7-9 | TGTGCCAGCAGCCCTCACCTAGCGGGAGTCTACAATGAGCAGTTCTTC | CASSPHLAGVYNEQFF
TRBJ2-3 | . | 17 | TRBD2 | TRBV20-1 | TGCAGTGCTAGTCTCAGAGGGGCTAGCGGGAGGTTTGATACGCAGTATTTT | CSASLRGASGRFDTQYF
TRBJ2-1 | many | 14 | TRBD2 | TRBV20-1 | TGCAGTGCACAACGGCTAGCGGGATACAATGAGCAGTTCTTC | CSAQRLAGYNEQFF
TRBJ2-4 | . | 18 | . | TRBV11-2 | TGTGCCAGCAGTCTAAAAGGGGCCCCCAAGGGAGCCAAAAACATTCAGTACTTC | CASSLKGAPKGAKNIQYF
TRBJ2-1 | many | 15 | . | TRBV5-1 | TGCGCCAGCAGCTTGGCGCTAAGCTCCTACAATGAGCAGTTCTTC | CASSLALSSYNEQFF
TRBJ1-6 | few | 17 | TRBD1 | TRBV28 | TGTGCCAGCAGCCCCTTCCAGGGGACAGCCTATAATTCACCCCTCCACTTT | CASSPFQGTAYNSPLHF
TRBJ2-7 | few | 12 | . | TRBV20-1 | TGCAGTGCTAACTTGGGGGGATACGAGCAGTACTTC | CSANLGGYEQYF
TRBJ2-3 | . | 16 | . | TRBV7-8 | TGTGCCAGCAGCTATCTAGGGGGACTTAGCACAGATACGCAGTATTTT | CASSYLGGLSTDTQYF
TRBJ2-5 | many | 11 | . | TRBV29-1 | TGCAGCGGACGGACAGAAGAGACCCAGTACTTC | CSGRTEETQYF
TRBJ2-1 | many | 15 | . | TRBV5-6 | TGTGCCAGCAGCTTGGGCGGGGGCCCTTACAATGAGCAGTTCTTC | CASSLGGGPYNEQFF
TRBJ2-7 | . | 17 | TRBD2 | TRBV7-2 | TGTGCCAGCAGCAACCGAAGATTCCCACTAGCGGGAGACCTGGGGTACTTC | CASSNRRFPLAGDLGYF
TRBJ2-2 | few | 14 | . | TRBV20-1 | TGCAGTGCTAGAGCATGGGGCGTTCACGGGGAGCTGTTTTTT | CSARAWGVHGELFF
TRBJ2-1 | once | 15 | . | TRBV5-4 | TGTGCCAGCAGCCGTAGCCCTCCAGCGACCAATGAGCAGTTCTTC | CASSRSPPATNEQFF
TRBJ2-2 | . | 14 | . | TRBV30 | TGTGCCTGGAGTTTTGGGTGGGGGGCCGGGGAGCTGTTTTTT | CAWSFGWGAGELFF
TRBJ1-5 | . | 14 | . | TRBV28 | TGTGCCAGCAGTTTAAAGGCCCTTCGTCAGCCCCAGCATTTT | CASSLKALRQPQHF
TRBJ1-1 | . | 13 | . | TRBV6-1 | TGTGCCAGCAGTCAGGATCTCCCGGCAGGAGCTTTCTTT | CASSQDLPAGAFF
TRBJ2-3 | few | 13 | . | TRBV29-1 | TGCAGCGTCGAGAGGGGGGCCCGAGATACGCAGTATTTT | CSVERGARDTQYF
TRBJ2-5 | many | 15 | TRBD2 | TRBV20-1 | TGCAGTGCTGCCTCCAGCGGGGGGGAGGGAGAGACCCAGTACTTC | CSAASSGGEGETQYF
TRBJ2-1 | . | 16 | TRBD1 | TRBV18 | TGTGCCAGCTCACCGTTTGACAGGGGGGAGTTTAATGAGCAGTTCTTC | CASSPFDRGEFNEQFF
TRBJ2-7 | many | 14 | . | TRBV7-2 | TGTGCCAGCAGCTTCAACAGGGACCTCTACGAGCAGTACTTC | CASSFNRDLYEQYF
TRBJ2-3 | . | 16 | TRBD1 | TRBV7-8 | TGTGCCAGCAGCTTAGGTTGGACAGGGGATACAGATACGCAGTATTTT | CASSLGWTGDTDTQYF
TRBJ2-2 | many | 13 | . | TRBV20-1 | TGCAGTGCTAGAGATCTAGCAACCGGGGAGCTGTTTTTT | CSARDLATGELFF
TRBJ1-3 | many | 15 | TRBD1 | TRBV5-1 | TGCGCCAGCAGCTTAGACAGGGAATATGGAAACACCATATATTTT | CASSLDREYGNTIYF
TRBJ2-5 | many | 10 | . | TRBV20-1 | TGCAGTGCTAGTGTGGAGACCCAGTACTTC | CSASVETQYF
TRBJ1-1 | . | 15 | . | TRBV19 | TGTGCCAGTGACTCAGGGAGGTGGGTGAGCACTGAAGCTTTCTTT | CASDSGRWVSTEAFF
TRBJ2-1 | . | 15 | . | TRBV3-1 | TGTACCAGCAGCCAAGTTCGTAACGGGGGCAATGAGCAGTTCTTC | CTSSQVRNGGNEQFF
TRBJ2-7 | . | 13 | . | TRBV30 | TGTGCCTGGAGTGTAGGAGGGGCGGACGAGCAGTACTTC | CAWSVGGADEQYF
TRBJ2-1 | . | 16 | . | TRBV6-1 | TGTGCCAGCAGTAATCTTCAGGGTCTCACCTACAATGAGCAGTTCTTC | CASSNLQGLTYNEQFF
TRBJ2-1 | few | 15 | . | TRBV12-3/TRBV12-4 | TGTGCCAGCAGTGCGGGCATATCAGGAGGCAATGAGCAGTTCTTC | CASSAGISGGNEQFF
TRBJ2-7 | . | 13 | . | TRBV21-1 | TGTGCCAGCAGCAAAACGCCGAACTACGAGCAGTACTTC | CASSKTPNYEQYF
TRBJ1-2 | once | 17 | . | TRBV6-5 | TGTGCCAGCAGTTCTCGGGGACACGCTAGTATGTTCTATGGCTACACCTTC | CASSSRGHASMFYGYTF
TRBJ2-2 | . | 17 | . | TRBV5-4 | TGTGCCAGCAGCTTGGGGAACGGGGGCATTAAGACCGGGGAGCTGTTTTTT | CASSLGNGGIKTGELFF
TRBJ1-4 | few | 17 | . | TRBV3-1 | TGTGCCAGCAGCCAAGATCCCTCGGGAGGGGCTAATGAAAAACTGTTTTTT | CASSQDPSGGANEKLFF
TRBJ2-7 | few | 15 | . | TRBV7-8 | TGTGCCAGCAGCTTAGCGCAGAGGGCTGACTACGAGCAGTACTTC | CASSLAQRADYEQYF
TRBJ2-7 | . | 13 | TRBD1 | TRBV6-1 | TGTGCCAGCTCCGGGACAGGCCCCTACGAGCAGTACTTC | CASSGTGPYEQYF
TRBJ1-4 | . | 15 | TRBD1 | TRBV28 | TGTGCCAGCAGGACCCGGACAGGGTCGGATGAAAAACTGTTTTTT | CASRTRTGSDEKLFF
TRBJ2-5 | . | 14 | TRBD2 | TRBV7-2 | TGTGCCAGCAGCTTAACGGGACTAGCGGGGACCCAGTACTTC | CASSLTGLAGTQYF
TRBJ2-5 | . | 15 | TRBD2 | TRBV28 | TGTGCCAGCAATCTACTAGCGGGGGGGTTGGAGACCCAGTACTTC | CASNLLAGGLETQYF
TRBJ1-1 | few | 13 | . | TRBV28 | TGTGCCAGCAGTTTTAGGGGAGGGGGTGAAGCTTTCTTT | CASSFRGGGEAFF